This TCR beta chain derives from a study of cytomegalovirus exposure and HLA in healthy donors. Overall study context: Early on, a data release was issued that held about 85 million unique TCRs from HLA-typed donors.

Study observations and caveats: Accounts indicate the classifier identified cytomegalovirus status with strong specificity and sensitivity. Presence/absence comparisons presumed near-even sequencing depth among donors.

In the case of this clone: Antigen: not known.

Germline V lookup: CDR1 SGHRS, CDR2 YFSETQ. Trimming took off 0 bases at V and 2 bases at J, with 11 bases between the two ends. The CDR3 runs 15 residues. It was with 60 Vbeta and 13 Jbeta primers that the PCR ran. Data came from immunoSEQ multiplex PCR; TCRdb stores just in-frame clones and leaves some out. The sample has fewer than 200,000 clones, around 82% seen once. The sample taken for sequencing was PBMCs. This sequence originates from a male donor in good health and CMV-seronegative. V usage is TRBV5-1 and J usage is TRBJ1-2; D ambiguous. For the CDR3, the DNA is TGCGCCAGCAGCTTGGAGAGCGCACCGAACTATGGCTACACCTTC. Protein product: CASSLESAPNYGYTF.